A selection of T cell receptor beta chains follows, all from one sample in a study of blood T cell repertoires in COVID-19. TCRdb keeps only in-frame clones here, not all; method: immunoSEQ multiplex PCR. The profile covers roughly 130,000 clones, with 75% to 90% appearing a single time and under 2.5% taken by the ten largest. Source material: peripheral blood. The receptors stem from a man aged 70-80 years with acute or convalescent COVID-19. Both conserved end residues are part of each CDR3. A D gene is named only where the DNA matches it firmly. The listing skips clone size in some rows; elsewhere it reads once, few, many or a size class.

d_call: .
v_call: TRBV3-1/TRBV3-2
clone_size: once
j_call: TRBJ2-7
cdr3_aa: CASSRSTGTYEQYF
cdr3_nt: TGTGCCAGCAGCCGGAGTACAGGTACCTACGAGCAGTACTTC

d_call: TRBD1
v_call: TRBV28
clone_size: once
j_call: TRBJ2-1
cdr3_aa: CASSSWTGGSLGIEQFF
cdr3_nt: TGTGCCAGCAGTTCCTGGACAGGGGGCAGCCTCGGGATCGAGCAGTTCTTC

d_call: TRBD1
v_call: TRBV7-8
clone_size: .
j_call: TRBJ1-3
cdr3_aa: CASSWDSRSGNTIYF
cdr3_nt: TGTGCCAGCAGCTGGGACAGCCGCTCTGGAAACACCATATATTTT

d_call: TRBD1
v_call: TRBV2
clone_size: .
j_call: TRBJ1-6
cdr3_aa: CASSEVTGGLTNSPLHF
cdr3_nt: TGTGCCAGCAGTGAGGTCACAGGGGGACTCACTAATTCACCCCTCCACTTT

d_call: .
v_call: TRBV6-1
clone_size: .
j_call: TRBJ2-7
cdr3_aa: CASSEKGGSRDEQYF
cdr3_nt: TGTGCCAGCAGTGAAAAGGGGGGGTCCAGGGACGAGCAGTACTTC

d_call: .
v_call: TRBV28
clone_size: once
j_call: TRBJ2-1
cdr3_aa: CASSLVGRTVQNLNEQFF
cdr3_nt: TGTGCCAGCAGTTTAGTAGGTCGGACAGTGCAAAACTTAAATGAGCAGTTCTTC

d_call: TRBD2
v_call: TRBV4-1
clone_size: .
j_call: TRBJ2-5
cdr3_aa: CASRTGLAGGQETQYF
cdr3_nt: TGCGCCAGCAGAACGGGACTAGCGGGGGGACAAGAGACCCAGTACTTC

d_call: .
v_call: TRBV6-5
clone_size: .
j_call: TRBJ2-7
cdr3_aa: CASRRRDSSYEQYF
cdr3_nt: TGTGCCAGCAGACGCCGGGACTCCTCCTACGAGCAGTACTTC

d_call: .
v_call: TRBV3-1/TRBV3-2
clone_size: .
j_call: TRBJ1-3
cdr3_aa: CASSQGSGFGNTIYF
cdr3_nt: TGTGCCAGCAGCCAAGGCTCAGGGTTTGGAAACACCATATATTTT

d_call: .
v_call: TRBV7-9
clone_size: .
j_call: TRBJ2-3
cdr3_aa: CASSPTGTTSTDTQYF
cdr3_nt: TGTGCCAGCAGCCCGACCGGGACAACTAGCACAGATACGCAGTATTTT

d_call: .
v_call: TRBV18
clone_size: .
j_call: TRBJ2-1
cdr3_aa: CASSPYIYNEQFF
cdr3_nt: TGTGCCAGCTCACCTTACATTTACAATGAGCAGTTCTTC

d_call: .
v_call: TRBV25-1
clone_size: .
j_call: TRBJ1-3
cdr3_aa: CASAHSHEAGNTIYF
cdr3_nt: TGTGCCAGCGCCCATAGTCACGAGGCCGGAAACACCATATATTTT

d_call: TRBD1
v_call: TRBV9
clone_size: .
j_call: TRBJ1-2
cdr3_aa: CASSVGTGESNYGYTF
cdr3_nt: TGTGCCAGCAGCGTAGGGACAGGGGAAAGTAACTATGGCTACACCTTC

d_call: .
v_call: TRBV3-1/TRBV3-2
clone_size: .
j_call: TRBJ1-5
cdr3_aa: CASSQDPGIPAQPQHF
cdr3_nt: TGTGCCAGCAGCCAAGATCCCGGGATTCCGGCACAGCCCCAGCATTTT

d_call: TRBD2
v_call: TRBV27
clone_size: few
j_call: TRBJ2-5
cdr3_aa: CASSLIPLAGGRETQYF
cdr3_nt: TGTGCCAGCAGTTTAATCCCTCTAGCGGGGGGGCGGGAGACCCAGTACTTC

d_call: .
v_call: TRBV18
clone_size: .
j_call: TRBJ1-2
cdr3_aa: CASSTGDGYTF
cdr3_nt: TGTGCCAGCTCGACAGGAGATGGCTACACCTTC

d_call: .
v_call: TRBV18
clone_size: .
j_call: TRBJ1-1
cdr3_aa: CASSRGSSRGNTEAFF
cdr3_nt: TGTGCCAGCTCAAGAGGGTCCTCCAGGGGGAACACTGAAGCTTTCTTT

d_call: TRBD1
v_call: TRBV18
clone_size: few
j_call: TRBJ1-5
cdr3_aa: CASSGQGAGPQHF
cdr3_nt: TGTGCCAGCTCAGGACAGGGGGCAGGCCCCCAGCATTTT

d_call: TRBD1
v_call: TRBV29-1
clone_size: .
j_call: TRBJ2-1
cdr3_aa: CSVTRGLYNEQFF
cdr3_nt: TGCAGCGTTACCAGGGGGTTATACAATGAGCAGTTCTTC

d_call: TRBD2
v_call: TRBV5-5
clone_size: .
j_call: TRBJ2-2
cdr3_aa: CASTPRGVPNTGELFF
cdr3_nt: TGTGCCAGCACCCCTCGGGGGGTCCCCAACACCGGGGAGCTGTTTTTT

d_call: TRBD2
v_call: TRBV28
clone_size: .
j_call: TRBJ2-2
cdr3_aa: CASSLAAGGPTGELFF
cdr3_nt: TGTGCCAGCAGCCTTGCCGCGGGGGGGCCTACCGGGGAGCTGTTTTTT

d_call: .
v_call: TRBV25-1
clone_size: .
j_call: TRBJ1-2
cdr3_aa: CASSHEREGVYGYTF
cdr3_nt: TGTGCCAGCAGCCACGAGCGTGAAGGAGTCTATGGCTACACCTTC

d_call: TRBD1
v_call: TRBV15
clone_size: .
j_call: TRBJ2-5
cdr3_aa: CATGRKGARIGETQYF
cdr3_nt: TGTGCCACCGGTCGTAAGGGGGCTAGGATAGGAGAGACCCAGTACTTC

d_call: .
v_call: TRBV9
clone_size: .
j_call: TRBJ1-1
cdr3_aa: CASSVAGAMNTEAFF
cdr3_nt: TGTGCCAGCAGCGTAGCTGGGGCGATGAACACTGAAGCTTTCTTT

d_call: TRBD2
v_call: TRBV5-5
clone_size: .
j_call: TRBJ2-1
cdr3_aa: CASSPGGTSGVWDNEQFF
cdr3_nt: TGTGCCAGCAGCCCGGGGGGGACTAGCGGGGTGTGGGACAATGAGCAGTTCTTC

d_call: .
v_call: TRBV13
clone_size: .
j_call: TRBJ2-1
cdr3_aa: CASSLEARGQFF
cdr3_nt: TGTGCCAGCAGCTTAGAAGCACGTGGGCAGTTCTTC

d_call: TRBD2
v_call: TRBV29-1
clone_size: .
j_call: TRBJ2-7
cdr3_aa: CSVEDLSGQGGSEQYF
cdr3_nt: TGCAGCGTTGAAGATCTTAGTGGGCAGGGAGGGAGCGAGCAGTACTTC

d_call: .
v_call: TRBV2
clone_size: .
j_call: TRBJ1-6
cdr3_aa: CASKEGTYNSPLHF
cdr3_nt: TGTGCCAGCAAGGAGGGCACCTATAATTCACCCCTCCACTTT

d_call: .
v_call: TRBV2
clone_size: .
j_call: TRBJ2-6
cdr3_aa: CASSREGGGANVLTF
cdr3_nt: TGTGCCAGCAGCAGAGAGGGTGGTGGGGCCAACGTCCTGACTTTC

d_call: TRBD1
v_call: TRBV6-5
clone_size: .
j_call: TRBJ2-4
cdr3_aa: CASRTGGAGKNIQYF
cdr3_nt: TGTGCCAGCAGAACAGGGGGCGCCGGCAAAAACATTCAGTACTTC

d_call: .
v_call: TRBV2
clone_size: .
j_call: TRBJ1-2
cdr3_aa: CASTLRWFNYGYTF
cdr3_nt: TGTGCCAGCACCCTCCGGTGGTTTAACTATGGCTACACCTTC

d_call: TRBD1
v_call: TRBV11-3
clone_size: few
j_call: TRBJ2-1
cdr3_aa: CASSLATGWNEQFF
cdr3_nt: TGTGCCAGCAGCTTAGCGACAGGGTGGAATGAGCAGTTCTTC

d_call: .
v_call: TRBV11-2
clone_size: .
j_call: TRBJ2-2
cdr3_aa: CASSLQGGTGELFF
cdr3_nt: TGTGCCAGCAGCTTGCAGGGAGGCACCGGGGAGCTGTTTTTT

d_call: .
v_call: TRBV5-1
clone_size: .
j_call: TRBJ2-3
cdr3_aa: CASSTYGTDTQYF
cdr3_nt: TGCGCCAGCAGCACCTACGGCACAGATACGCAGTATTTT

d_call: .
v_call: TRBV7-9
clone_size: .
j_call: TRBJ2-4
cdr3_aa: CASSLGQLDSDIQYF
cdr3_nt: TGTGCCAGCAGCTTAGGTCAACTAGACTCAGACATTCAGTACTTC

d_call: .
v_call: TRBV6-2/TRBV6-3
clone_size: .
j_call: TRBJ2-7
cdr3_aa: CASSYSMYRRGYEQYF
cdr3_nt: TGTGCCAGCAGTTACTCGATGTACCGGAGAGGCTACGAGCAGTACTTC

d_call: TRBD1
v_call: TRBV6-5
clone_size: .
j_call: TRBJ1-1
cdr3_aa: CASRRDRGMNTEAFF
cdr3_nt: TGTGCCAGCAGGAGGGACAGGGGGATGAACACTGAAGCTTTCTTT

d_call: .
v_call: TRBV7-9
clone_size: .
j_call: TRBJ1-2
cdr3_aa: CASSLWGGDDGYTF
cdr3_nt: TGTGCCAGCAGCTTATGGGGAGGGGACGATGGCTACACCTTC

d_call: .
v_call: TRBV3-1/TRBV3-2
clone_size: .
j_call: TRBJ2-5
cdr3_aa: CASSRNWGEETQYF
cdr3_nt: TGTGCCAGCAGCCGGAACTGGGGGGAAGAGACCCAGTACTTC

d_call: .
v_call: TRBV10-3
clone_size: .
j_call: TRBJ2-1
cdr3_aa: CAIGGETGYYNEQFF
cdr3_nt: TGTGCCATCGGGGGCGAGACAGGCTACTACAATGAGCAGTTCTTC

d_call: TRBD1
v_call: TRBV6-5
clone_size: .
j_call: TRBJ2-2
cdr3_aa: CASRVGQGNTGELFF
cdr3_nt: TGTGCCAGCAGAGTCGGACAGGGGAACACCGGGGAGCTGTTTTTT

d_call: TRBD2
v_call: TRBV9
clone_size: .
j_call: TRBJ2-3
cdr3_aa: CASSVGAGGITDTQYF
cdr3_nt: TGTGCCAGCAGCGTAGGCGCGGGGGGCATCACAGATACGCAGTATTTT

d_call: .
v_call: TRBV2
clone_size: .
j_call: TRBJ1-2
cdr3_aa: CASSRTAANYGYTF
cdr3_nt: TGTGCCAGCAGCCGGACAGCAGCTAACTATGGCTACACCTTC

d_call: TRBD1
v_call: TRBV15
clone_size: once
j_call: TRBJ2-1
cdr3_aa: CATSSKTGGLNSYNEQFF
cdr3_nt: TGTGCCACCAGCAGTAAAACAGGGGGCTTAAACTCCTACAATGAGCAGTTCTTC

d_call: .
v_call: TRBV21-1
clone_size: .
j_call: TRBJ1-2
cdr3_aa: CASPLGSQGRPNYGYTF
cdr3_nt: TGTGCCAGCCCCTTAGGCTCACAGGGACGTCCCAACTATGGCTACACCTTC

d_call: .
v_call: TRBV10-1
clone_size: .
j_call: TRBJ2-7
cdr3_aa: CASSESSRTYEQYF
cdr3_nt: TGCGCCAGCAGTGAGTCCAGCAGGACCTACGAGCAGTACTTC

d_call: TRBD2
v_call: TRBV7-2
clone_size: .
j_call: TRBJ2-2
cdr3_aa: CASSRNRLAVGTGELFF
cdr3_nt: TGTGCCAGCAGCCGGAACCGACTAGCCGTGGGCACCGGGGAGCTGTTTTTT

d_call: .
v_call: TRBV18
clone_size: .
j_call: TRBJ1-6
cdr3_aa: CASSPGDYKNSPLHF
cdr3_nt: TGTGCCAGCTCACCGGGGGACTATAAGAATTCACCCCTCCACTTT

d_call: TRBD1
v_call: TRBV6-6
clone_size: .
j_call: TRBJ2-5
cdr3_aa: CASTATGDETQYF
cdr3_nt: TGTGCCAGCACCGCAACAGGGGACGAGACCCAGTACTTC

d_call: .
v_call: TRBV2
clone_size: once
j_call: TRBJ2-3
cdr3_aa: CASSVGHTDTQYF
cdr3_nt: TGTGCCAGCAGTGTTGGACACACAGATACGCAGTATTTT

d_call: TRBD1
v_call: TRBV30
clone_size: .
j_call: TRBJ2-7
cdr3_aa: CAWRNRGVEQYF
cdr3_nt: TGTGCCTGGAGGAACAGGGGCGTCGAGCAGTACTTC

d_call: TRBD1
v_call: TRBV5-4
clone_size: .
j_call: TRBJ1-2
cdr3_aa: CASSSWDRVRWGYTF
cdr3_nt: TGTGCCAGCAGCTCGTGGGACAGGGTACGGTGGGGCTACACCTTC

d_call: TRBD1
v_call: TRBV4-1
clone_size: few
j_call: TRBJ1-5
cdr3_aa: CASSRTGKYSNQPQHF
cdr3_nt: TGCGCCAGCAGCCGGACAGGGAAGTATAGCAATCAGCCCCAGCATTTT

d_call: .
v_call: TRBV3-1/TRBV3-2
clone_size: .
j_call: TRBJ1-6
cdr3_aa: CASSQGSSPLHF
cdr3_nt: TGTGCCAGCAGCCAAGGGAGCTCACCCCTCCACTTT

d_call: .
v_call: TRBV5-1
clone_size: .
j_call: TRBJ2-2
cdr3_aa: CASSLAGVTNTGELFF
cdr3_nt: TGCGCCAGCAGCTTGGCGGGGGTTACGAACACCGGGGAGCTGTTTTTT